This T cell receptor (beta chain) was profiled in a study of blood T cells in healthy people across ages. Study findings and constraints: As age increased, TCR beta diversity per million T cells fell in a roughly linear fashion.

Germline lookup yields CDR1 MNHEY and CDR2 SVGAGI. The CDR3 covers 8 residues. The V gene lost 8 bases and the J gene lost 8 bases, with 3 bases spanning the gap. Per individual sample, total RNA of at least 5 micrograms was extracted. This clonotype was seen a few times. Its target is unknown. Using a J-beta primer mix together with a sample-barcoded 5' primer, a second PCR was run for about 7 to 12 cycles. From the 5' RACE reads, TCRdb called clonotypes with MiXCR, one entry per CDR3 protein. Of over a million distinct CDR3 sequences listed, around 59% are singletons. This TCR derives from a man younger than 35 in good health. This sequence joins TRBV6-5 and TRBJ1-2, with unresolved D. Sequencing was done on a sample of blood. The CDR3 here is CASEGYTF. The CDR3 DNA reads TGTGCCAGCGAAGGCTACACCTTC.